Listed below are T cell receptor beta chains from one sample, sequenced in a study of cytomegalovirus exposure and HLA in healthy donors. Data came from immunoSEQ multiplex PCR; TCRdb stores just in-frame clones and leaves some out. The sample gives 120,000 or so clones, 80% of which show up once; 1% is in the top ten. The specimen was PBMCs. These receptors were obtained from a man aged 35-49 years in good health and CMV-seronegative. CDR3s include the opening cysteine and the closing phenylalanine or tryptophan. The D gene is left open where the match is weak. Where a row states a size, it is once, few, many or the class of an expanded clone; other rows omit it.

TRBV18,few,.,TRBJ2-7,TGTGCCAGCTCGCTAACAGGAAGCGACAGCTCCTACGAGCAGTACTTC,CASSLTGSDSSYEQYF
TRBV2,.,.,TRBJ2-1,TGTGCCAGTAACCGGGGGAATGAGCAGTTCTTC,CASNRGNEQFF
TRBV5-1,.,TRBD2,TRBJ2-7,TGCGCCAGCAGCTTGGAGGCATCTAGCGGGAACTACGAGCAGTACTTC,CASSLEASSGNYEQYF
TRBV28,.,.,TRBJ1-2,TGTGCCAGCAGTAGTCCGGATGGCTACACCTTC,CASSSPDGYTF
TRBV29-1,.,TRBD1,TRBJ2-5,TGCAGCGTTGAAGGGACAGGGTTTGAGACCCAGTACTTC,CSVEGTGFETQYF
TRBV11-3,.,.,TRBJ2-2,TGTGCCAGCAGCTTAGGGCAGGGGAACACCGGGGAGCTGTTTTTT,CASSLGQGNTGELFF
TRBV28,few,.,TRBJ1-5,TGTGCCAGCAGTTTAACAGGGAGGGAGCCCCAGCATTTT,CASSLTGREPQHF
TRBV7-3,.,TRBD2,TRBJ2-1,TGTGCCAGCAGCCCGGCGGGGACTAGCGGCGCAGGGGAGCAGTTCTTC,CASSPAGTSGAGEQFF
TRBV11-2,.,TRBD2,TRBJ2-1,TGTGCCAGCAGCTATCTAGCGGGACGATCCTACAATGAGCAGTTCTTC,CASSYLAGRSYNEQFF
TRBV6-1,.,TRBD2,TRBJ2-1,TGTGCCAGCAAACGGGGGGCTAGCGGGGAAAATGAGCAGTTCTTC,CASKRGASGENEQFF